One sample yielded the 28 T cell receptor beta chains listed below, sequenced in a study of T cells after yellow fever vaccination. TCRdb redid the calling of the 5' RACE reads with MiXCR, one entry per CDR3 protein. The sample carries around 73,000 distinct CDR3 sequences, 7.5% to 9% recorded once. The specimen was CD8+ T cells sorted from PBMCs, collected on the day of the yellow fever booster vaccination. Source of these receptors: a man aged 25 to 40 who received the YFV17D yellow fever vaccine.

This clonotype was observed many times. This chain connects TRBV5-1 to TRBJ2-7, with D possibly TRBD1 on 5 matching bases. CDR1 SGHRS and CDR2 YFSETQ come from the germline V gene. CDR3 length equals 13 residues. Trimming left V 0 bases short and J 5 bases short, with 9 bases between. CDR3 in DNA: TGCGCCAGCAGCTTGGCCCCAGGGAACGAGCAGTACTTC. Its translation: CASSLAPGNEQYF.

In this sample, this clonotype turned up many times. This rearrangement joins TRBV14 to TRBJ2-1, with D hard to call. Deletions cut 0 bases from V and 8 bases from J, with 14 bases between. From germline, CDR1 is SGHDN and CDR2 FVKESK. This CDR3 is built from 15 residues. The CDR3 region is CASSQDLGWNDEQFF. The CDR3 DNA follows: TGTGCCAGCAGCCAAGATCTAGGGTGGAACGATGAGCAGTTCTTC.

This clonotype occurred a few times. V gene TRBV2 combines with J gene TRBJ2-1; no clear D gene. V lost 9 bases and J lost 9, with 21 bases in between. Germline CDR1 and CDR2: SNHLY and FYNNEI. The CDR3 sequence is 14 residues long. CDR3: CARRDGPKAGEQFF. The CDR3 bases are TGTGCCAGAAGGGATGGCCCAAAGGCTGGTGAGCAGTTCTTC. Drawing the rest from reference TRBV2 and TRBJ2-1, the complete variable domain is EPEVTQTPSHQVTQMGQEVILRCVPISNHLYFYWYRQILGQKVEFLVSFYNNEISEKSEIFDDQFSVERPDGSNFTLKIRSTKLEDSAMYFCARRDGPKAGEQFFGPGTRLTVL.

This clonotype occurred a few times. The chain uses TRBV6-1 and TRBJ2-3; 8 bases are a match to TRBD2. Losses at the gene ends were 6 bases for V and 1 base for J; bases not matched to a gene: 6. Germline V gives CDR1 MNHNS, CDR2 SASEGT. This CDR3 is built from 15 residues. CDR3 loop: CASSPQTSGTDTQYF. The CDR3 DNA reads as TGTGCCAGCAGCCCACAGACTAGCGGCACAGATACGCAGTATTTT.

The table lists this clonotype with many counts. The J gene is TRBJ2-7, the V gene TRBV28; possibly TRBD1 or TRBD2 for D (5 bases each). V lost 5 bases and J lost 4, with 15 bases in between. Germline loops: CDR1 MDHEN, CDR2 SYDVKM. There are 14 residues in the CDR3. The CDR3 is CASSHRGGTYEQYF. DNA for the CDR3: TGTGCCAGCAGTCACAGAGGTGGGACGTACGAGCAGTACTTC.

This clonotype was seen many times. The chain links TRBV28 to TRBJ1-2; 7 bases agree with TRBD1. Germline V gene data show CDR1 as MDHEN and CDR2 as SYDVKM. The V gene end was trimmed by 6 bases and the J gene end by 8 bases; junction bases not matched to a gene: 12. The CDR3 loop spans 14 amino acids. CDR3 bases: TGTGCCAGCAGCCCCGAGACAGGGACATGGGGCTACACCTTC. Translating gives CASSPETGTWGYTF.

In this sample, this clonotype turned up a few times. The chain combines TRBV7-8 with TRBJ2-1, with a possible D match to TRBD2 (5 bases). CDR1 is SGHVS, CDR2 FQNEAQ, per germline. The CDR3 has 13 residues. Trimming left V 5 bases short and J 5 bases short, with 10 bases between. CDR3 nucleotides: TGTGCCAGCAGCCTGAGCGGCCACAATGAGCAGTTCTTC. Its translation: CASSLSGHNEQFF. Full variable domain (rest looked up from reference TRBV7-8 and TRBJ2-1): GAGVSQSPRYKVAKRGQDVALRCDPISGHVSLFWYQQALGQGPEFLTYFQNEAQLDKSGLPSDRFFAERPEGSVSTLKIQRTQQEDSAVYLCASSLSGHNEQFFGPGTRLTVL.

The chain is built from TRBV6-1 and TRBJ2-6; 12 nucleotides match TRBD2. V shed 4 bases and J 0 bases; nucleotides not matched to a gene: 4. Germline V CDR1 and CDR2: MNHNS, SASEGT. This CDR3 has 18 amino acids. The CDR3 sequence: CASSAWTSGASGANVLTF. CDR3 nucleotides: TGTGCCAGCAGTGCCTGGACTAGCGGGGCCTCTGGGGCCAACGTCCTGACTTTC.

This clonotype was counted many times. The chain recombines TRBV7-8 with TRBJ1-5; 7 bases are shared with TRBD1. Looked up from germline, CDR1 is SGHVS and CDR2 is FQNEAQ. Losses at the gene ends were 4 bases for V and 4 bases for J; bases not matched to a gene: 16. The CDR3 has 18 amino acids. CDR3 region: CASSSPNPMTGLNQPQHF. CDR3 nucleotide sequence: TGTGCCAGCAGCTCACCAAATCCGATGACAGGGCTGAATCAGCCCCAGCATTTT.

By share of the sample, this clonotype is medium-sized. V is TRBV12-3 or TRBV12-4 and J is TRBJ2-1; tentative D call: TRBD2 (5 bases). V shed 0 bases and J shed 9 bases, with 9 bases lying between them. The CDR3 is 13 amino acids. Here the CDR3 DNA reads TGTGCCAGCAGTTTAGCGGGTAGCGCTGAGCAGTTCTTC. Its translation is CASSLAGSAEQFF.

The rearrangement uses TRBV12-5 and TRBJ2-5, with a weak D call TRBD2 (6 bases). The CDR3 runs 15 residues. Trimming removed 2 bases from V and 4 bases from J, with 14 bases in between. Germline CDR1 LGHNT, CDR2 FRNRAP. The CDR3: CASGLFRVGGETQYF. The CDR3 DNA is TGTGCTAGTGGTTTGTTCCGGGTGGGAGGAGAGACCCAGTACTTC.

This clonotype was counted between two and nine times. The rearrangement links TRBV6-6 to TRBJ2-7; D perhaps matches TRBD1 (6 bases). This CDR3 is 13 amino acids long. Deletions cut 6 bases from V and 2 bases from J, with 11 bases between. The germline CDR1 and CDR2 sequences are MNHNY and SVGAGI (reference sequence). The CDR3 sequence is CASSYRDPYEQYF. The CDR3 DNA follows: TGTGCCAGCAGCTACAGGGATCCCTACGAGCAGTACTTC.

The gene calls are TRBV15 and TRBJ2-1; the D is unclear. This CDR3 has 14 residues. The V gene's germline CDR1 is LNHNV and CDR2 YYDKDF (reference sequence). Trimming shortened V by 1 base and J by 8 bases, and 12 bases separated the two germline ends. CDR3 DNA sequence: TGTGCCACCAGCAGAGGGGCGACTTCGGATGAGCAGTTCTTC. It yields the protein CATSRGATSDEQFF.

Notes on this clonotype: One junction end does not reproduce the germline sequence, and a read error may be involved. The chain uses TRBV4-2 and TRBJ2-2; D ambiguous. The CDR3 extends over 16 amino acids. Per the germline V gene, CDR1 is LGHNA and CDR2 is YNFKEQ. DNA of the CDR3: TGTGCCATCAGCCAAGATCCCGACTCACACACCGGGGAGCTGTTTTTT. Its translation: CAISQDPDSHTGELFF.

This chain uses TRBV28 with TRBJ2-7; D gene uncertain. Trimming left V 8 bases short and J 3 bases short, with 11 bases between. The germline gives CDR1 MDHEN, CDR2 SYDVKM. The length of the CDR3 is 12 residues. This CDR3 is CASATVNYEQYF. DNA of the CDR3: TGTGCCAGCGCAACGGTAAACTACGAGCAGTACTTC.

In its sample, this clonotype was seen many times. The chain employs TRBV9 and TRBJ2-1; 9 bases are shared with TRBD1. The V segment lost 4 bases and the J segment 7 bases; nucleotides outside the gene matches: 6. Germline loops: CDR1 SGDLS, CDR2 YYNGEE. This CDR3 region has 14 residues. The CDR3 DNA is TGTGCCAGCAGCACAGTAGGGACAGGGAATGAGCAGTTCTTC. Its translation is CASSTVGTGNEQFF.

This clonotype was seen a handful of times. This chain joins TRBV7-9 and TRBJ2-3, with TRBD2 matching over 7 bases. Per germline, CDR1 SEHNR and CDR2 FQNEAQ (reference sequence). This CDR3 has 13 amino acids. V trimming: 5 bases; J trimming: 6 bases; junction bases outside the gene matches: 5. The DNA of the CDR3 is TGTGCCAGCAGCCTACCCGGGGGGGATACGCAGTATTTT. Translation: CASSLPGGDTQYF.

This clonotype has a count of ten or more. V gene TRBV9 combines with J gene TRBJ2-1; D is unresolved. Germline values: CDR1 SGDLS, CDR2 YYNGEE. The CDR3 loop spans 13 amino acids. Trimming pared 5 bases from V and 0 bases from J, leaving 6 bases between. The chain's CDR3 is CASSSSSYNEQFF. CDR3 DNA sequence: TGTGCCAGCAGTTCGAGCTCCTACAATGAGCAGTTCTTC.

This clonotype appeared many times. The J gene is TRBJ1-1, the V gene TRBV7-8, with D hard to call. Per germline, CDR1 SGHVS and CDR2 FQNEAQ. This CDR3 is 13 amino acids long. V lost 0 bases, J lost 4 bases, and 6 bases lay in between. The CDR3 here is CASSLADGTEAFF. CDR3 bases: TGTGCCAGCAGCTTAGCAGATGGCACTGAAGCTTTCTTT.

This clonotype was seen ten or more times. The chain links TRBV27 to TRBJ2-3, with 10 bases aligning to TRBD1. With 4 bases clipped from V and 3 bases from J, the junction kept 10 bases outside the gene matches. The CDR3 length is 17 residues. CDR1 MNHEY and CDR2 SMNVEV come from the germline V gene (reference sequence). For the CDR3, the DNA is TGTGCCAGCAGTTCATCCTACGGGACAGGGGTTACAGATACGCAGTATTTT. As protein: CASSSSYGTGVTDTQYF.

The V and J genes are TRBV12-3 or TRBV12-4 and TRBJ2-1; 9 nucleotides line up with TRBD1. The trim removed 5 bases at V and 4 bases at J, leaving 6 bases unmatched. The CDR3 spans 15 residues. The CDR3 nucleotides are TGTGCCAGCAGTATACAGGGGGCGGGGTACAATGAGCAGTTCTTC. This sequence encodes CASSIQGAGYNEQFF.

This clonotype was seen a handful of times. V gene TRBV12-3 or TRBV12-4 combines with J gene TRBJ2-1; no reliable D call. The V end was cut by 8 bases, the J end by 8 bases, with 7 bases between. CDR3 length: 10 residues. In DNA form, the CDR3 reads TGTGCCAGCGGTCAGCATGAGCAGTTCTTC. Translated, it gives CASGQHEQFF.

The chain joins TRBV6-5 to TRBJ2-7; TRBD2 aligns across 10 bases. CDR1 MNHEY and CDR2 SVGAGI come from the germline V gene. The CDR3 has 14 amino acids. The junction had 2 bases not matched to a gene; V was cut back by 4 bases and J by 2 bases. CDR3 DNA sequence: TGTGCCAGCAGTTTCGGACTAGCGGCCTACGAGCAGTACTTC. Amino acid sequence: CASSFGLAAYEQYF.

The chain joins TRBV11-2 to TRBJ2-7; TRBD2 matches at 15 bases. Germline assignment: CDR1 SGHAT and CDR2 FQNNGV. The CDR3 consists of 17 residues. Trimming took 6 bases from V and 7 from J; bases not matched to a gene: 13. The CDR3 spells CASSSPGTSGRTGEQYF. The CDR3 DNA follows: TGTGCCAGCAGTAGTCCTGGGACTAGCGGGAGGACGGGAGAGCAGTACTTC.

There are a few counts of this clonotype. The rearrangement joins TRBV25-1 to TRBJ2-1; 10 nucleotides match TRBD2. This CDR3 is built from 16 residues. CDR1 and CDR2 (germline): MGHDK, SYGVNS. Trimming cost V 4 bases and J 6 bases; bases outside gene matches: 9. CDR3 bases: TGTGCCAGCAGTGGGGCCGGGACTAGCGCTTCCAATGAGCAGTTCTTC. It specifies CASSGAGTSASNEQFF.

V gene TRBV27 combines with J gene TRBJ2-5; D may be TRBD1 (5 bases). The CDR3 sequence is 15 residues long. V lost 0 bases to trimming and J lost 3 bases, with 11 bases between them. Germline V gives CDR1 MNHEY, CDR2 SMNVEV (reference sequence). Here the CDR3 DNA reads TGTGCCAGCAGTTTATCAAGTCAGGGCAAAGAGACCCAGTACTTC. This sequence encodes CASSLSSQGKETQYF.

The chain is built from TRBV27 and TRBJ1-2; no definite D call. The CDR3 consists of 13 residues. Germline V lookup: CDR1 MNHEY, CDR2 SMNVEV (reference sequence). V shed 6 bases and J shed 4 bases, with 12 bases lying between them. In nucleotides, the CDR3 is TGTGCCAGCAGCTGGGCGGCGGGCTATGGCTACACCTTC. Residues: CASSWAAGYGYTF.

The chain joins TRBV7-9 to TRBJ1-4, with unresolved D. In germline, CDR1 is SEHNR, CDR2 FQNEAQ (reference sequence). V lost 1 base to trimming and J lost 8 bases, with 2 bases between them. The CDR3 covers 11 residues. CDR3 in amino acids: CASSLDEKLFF. The CDR3 DNA is TGTGCCAGCAGCTTAGACGAAAAACTGTTTTTT.